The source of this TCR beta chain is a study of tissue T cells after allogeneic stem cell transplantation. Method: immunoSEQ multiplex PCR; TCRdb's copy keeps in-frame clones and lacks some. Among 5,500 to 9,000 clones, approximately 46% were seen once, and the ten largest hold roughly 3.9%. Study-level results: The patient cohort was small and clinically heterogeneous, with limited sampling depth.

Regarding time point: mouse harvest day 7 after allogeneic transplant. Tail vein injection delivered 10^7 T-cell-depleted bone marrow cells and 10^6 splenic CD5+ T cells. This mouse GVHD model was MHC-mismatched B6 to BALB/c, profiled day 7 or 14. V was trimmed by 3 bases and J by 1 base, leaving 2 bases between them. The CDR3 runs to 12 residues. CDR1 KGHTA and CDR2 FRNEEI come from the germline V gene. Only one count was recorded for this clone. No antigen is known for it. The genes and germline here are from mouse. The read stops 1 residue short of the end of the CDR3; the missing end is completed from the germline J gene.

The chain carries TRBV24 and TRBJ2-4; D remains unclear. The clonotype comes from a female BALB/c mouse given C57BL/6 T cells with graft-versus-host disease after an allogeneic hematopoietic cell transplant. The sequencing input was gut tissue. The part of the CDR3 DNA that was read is TGTGCCAGCAGTCTAGGTCAAAACACCTTGTAC. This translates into CASSLGQNTLY. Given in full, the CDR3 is CASSLGQNTLYF.